This T cell receptor (beta chain) was identified in a study of beta chain features in type 1 diabetes. cDNA synthesis used the whole RNA isolate, giving expressed TCRB sequences. Assay: immunoSEQ multiplex PCR; the TCRdb copy retains only in-frame clones and omits some. The data show 200,000 to 300,000 clones, about a tenth seen once. CDR1 and CDR2 from the germline V gene are LNHNV and YYDKDF (reference sequence). The CDR3 is 14 residues long. The V gene end was trimmed by 7 bases and the J gene end by 3 bases; junction bases not matched to a gene: 4. Broader study findings: Moderate but significant shortening of TCRB CDR3s was recorded in all four CD4+ subsets from Type 1 diabetes patients. The study found that naive, central memory and Treg TCRB repertoires appeared more similar in patients than in healthy donors.

This clone occurred a few times. Its antigen is currently unknown. What was sequenced was naive CD4+ T cells from blood. The genes are TRBV15 and TRBJ2-1; 9 bases agree with TRBD1. This clonotype was obtained from a man aged 25-45 years with type 1 diabetes. The CDR3 region has the DNA TGTGCCACCACCGCGACAGGGGGCTACAATGAGCAGTTCTTC. Encoded protein: CATTATGGYNEQFF.